These 19 T cell receptor beta chains came from one sample sequenced in a study of cytomegalovirus exposure and HLA in healthy donors. Using immunoSEQ multiplex PCR, the repertoire was profiled, and TCRdb retains in-frame clones only, with some absent. This sample has 250,000 to 350,000 clones, with approximately 86% found just once. Material: PBMCs. The receptors were gathered from a woman aged 30 to 39 in good health and CMV-seropositive.

The chain has TRBV4-3 and TRBJ2-1, with D possibly TRBD2 on 6 matching bases. Germline V gives CDR1 LGHNA, CDR2 YSLEER. The V end lost 3 bases, the J end lost 3 bases, and 9 bases lay between the germline ends. This CDR3 has 14 residues. CDR3 protein: CASSHRRGYNEQFF. In DNA form, the CDR3 reads TGCGCCAGCAGCCACAGGCGGGGCTACAATGAGCAGTTCTTC.

This chain joins TRBV10-3 and TRBJ2-2; 7 positions agree with TRBD2. The V gene end was trimmed by 8 bases and the J gene end by 6 bases; junction bases not matched to a gene: 9. This CDR3 is built from 14 residues. Per the germline V gene, CDR1 is ENHRY and CDR2 is SYGVKD. CDR3 sequence (DNA): TGTGCCATCTGGGAGGGAGGGCCGGCCGGGGAGCTGTTTTTT. Amino acid sequence: CAIWEGGPAGELFF.

This sequence joins TRBV28 and TRBJ2-5; D gene ambiguous. The CDR3 is 14 residues long. V lost 8 bases to trimming and J lost 0 bases, with 13 bases between them. CDR1 MDHEN and CDR2 SYDVKM come from the germline V gene. The CDR3 spells CASRRLLYQETQYF. The CDR3 nucleotides read TGTGCCAGCCGCAGACTTCTGTACCAAGAGACCCAGTACTTC.

V gene TRBV11-1 combines with J gene TRBJ1-1, with a weak D call TRBD1 (5 bases). The CDR3 runs to 14 residues. Trimming took off 5 bases at V and 5 bases at J, with 15 bases between the two ends. Looked up from germline, CDR1 is SGHAT and CDR2 is FQDESV (reference sequence). CDR3 sequence reads: CASSLGTRWTEAFF. DNA of the CDR3: TGTGCCAGCAGCCTGGGGACGCGCTGGACTGAAGCTTTCTTT.

This chain connects TRBV6-5 to TRBJ2-3, with 8 bases lining up with TRBD1. Germline trimming cut 0 bases from V and 3 bases from J; bases unmatched to any gene: 5. This CDR3 region has 16 residues. Per the germline V gene, CDR1 is MNHEY and CDR2 is SVGAGI. The CDR3 region has the DNA TGTGCCAGCAGTTACTCACCAGGGGGCCGGACAGATACGCAGTATTTT. It specifies CASSYSPGGRTDTQYF.

This clone was detected only once. The J gene is TRBJ2-5, the V gene TRBV6-5; the D call may be TRBD1 or TRBD2 (5 bases each). This CDR3 contains 14 residues. Trimming shortened V by 5 bases and J by 7 bases, and 17 bases separated the two germline ends. Germline lookup yields CDR1 MNHEY and CDR2 SVGAGI. CDR3 amino acids: CASSQLQGAGTQYF. The CDR3 nucleotides are TGTGCCAGCAGTCAACTTCAGGGTGCGGGGACCCAGTACTTC.

This rearrangement joins TRBV29-1 to TRBJ2-7, with 13 bases fitting TRBD2. The CDR3 loop spans 14 amino acids. Germline V gene sequence: CDR1 SQVTM, CDR2 ANQGSEA. V lost 4 bases and J lost 4; bases outside the gene matches: 4. The CDR3: CSVGTSGSRYEQYF. CDR3 coding DNA: TGCAGCGTTGGGACTAGCGGGAGTAGGTACGAGCAGTACTTC.

The V and J genes are TRBV4-3 and TRBJ2-7; 10 nucleotides agree with TRBD2. V lost 1 base and J lost 5; bases outside the gene matches: 2. The CDR3 length is 14 residues. CDR1 and CDR2 (germline): LGHNA, YSLEER. This chain's CDR3 is CASSQVGLADEQYF. CDR3 bases: TGCGCCAGCAGCCAAGTTGGACTAGCGGACGAGCAGTACTTC.

The V gene is TRBV6-6, the J gene TRBJ2-7; no definite D call. Trimming pared 0 bases from V and 3 bases from J, leaving 12 bases between. The CDR3 is 15 amino acids. CDR1 and CDR2 from the germline V gene are MNHNY and SVGAGI (reference sequence). CDR3 region: CASSYSDRVGYEQYF. CDR3 DNA sequence: TGTGCCAGCAGTTACTCGGACCGAGTTGGCTACGAGCAGTACTTC.

This chain joins TRBV29-1 and TRBJ2-2, with TRBD2 matching over 12 bases. Germline V lookup: CDR1 SQVTM, CDR2 ANQGSEA. The CDR3 loop spans 17 amino acids. Germline trimming cut 2 bases from V and 3 bases from J; bases unmatched to any gene: 7. DNA of the CDR3: TGCAGCGTTGAAACGGCTAGCGGGGGGGCGGACACCGGGGAGCTGTTTTTT. It specifies CSVETASGGADTGELFF.

The chain couples TRBV6-5 to TRBJ1-2; 7 bases are shared with TRBD1. The trim removed 4 bases at V and 3 bases at J, leaving 5 bases unmatched. The length of the CDR3 is 14 residues. Germline V lookup: CDR1 MNHEY, CDR2 SVGAGI. CDR3 coding DNA: TGTGCCAGCAGTTTCGGACAGGACCACTATGGCTACACCTTC. Translated, it gives CASSFGQDHYGYTF.

The chain is built from TRBV7-7 and TRBJ2-2; D not certain. The CDR3 covers 18 residues. Germline V gene lookup returns CDR1 SSHAT and CDR2 FNYEAQ (reference sequence). The V end was cut by 3 bases, the J end by 3 bases, with 20 bases between. The CDR3 region is CASSLGTIAWKDTGELFF. CDR3 DNA sequence: TGTGCCAGCAGCTTGGGTACCATTGCTTGGAAGGACACCGGGGAGCTGTTTTTT.

The rearrangement uses TRBV27 and TRBJ2-7, with D perhaps being TRBD1 or TRBD2 (5 bases each). With 3 bases removed from V and 1 base from J, the gap between germline ends came to 13 bases. The germline CDR1 and CDR2 sequences are MNHEY and SMNVEV (reference sequence). The length of the CDR3 is 15 residues. This CDR3 is CASSLLGPGSYEQYF. The CDR3, as DNA: TGTGCCAGCAGTTTGCTGGGACCGGGATCCTACGAGCAGTACTTC.

The CDR3 DNA reads TGTGCCAGCAGAGCCCAATCAACAGGGGGTAATTCACCCCTCCACTTT. Protein sequence: CASRAQSTGGNSPLHF. The genes are TRBV6-4 and TRBJ1-6, with 8 bases matching TRBD1. The CDR3 runs 16 residues. CDR1 and CDR2 (germline): MRHNA, SNTAGT. With 6 bases clipped from V and 6 bases from J, the junction kept 10 bases outside the gene matches.

In its sample, this clone was seen a few times. Other DNA variants within this sample encode the same CDR3. V is TRBV7-8 and J is TRBJ1-2; unclear D gene. Germline CDR1 is SGHVS and CDR2 is FQNEAQ. The CDR3 sequence is 14 residues long. The V end was cut by 0 bases, the J end by 2 bases, with 7 bases between. CDR3 nucleotides: TGTGCCAGCAGCTTAGCAGGTTCAAACTATGGCTACACCTTC. Translating it yields CASSLAGSNYGYTF.

This chain connects TRBV5-6 to TRBJ2-2; D remains ambiguous. CDR3 length: 15 residues. Between the trimmed V and J ends, which lost 0 bases and 2 bases, there was a span of 8 bases. The V gene's germline CDR1 is SGHDT and CDR2 YYEEEE. This CDR3 is CASSLGSVNTGELFF. In nucleotides, the CDR3 is TGTGCCAGCAGCTTGGGGTCAGTTAACACCGGGGAGCTGTTTTTT.

The V and J genes are TRBV5-5 and TRBJ1-6, with 8 bases fitting TRBD1. The CDR3 is 17 residues long. After removal of 4 bases from V and 6 bases from J, the junction contained 12 bases not matched to a gene. CDR1 SGHKS and CDR2 YYEKEE come from the germline V gene (reference sequence). This CDR3 reads CASSGTRQGISNSPLHF. The CDR3 bases are TGTGCCAGCAGCGGAACTAGACAGGGGATTTCTAATTCACCCCTCCACTTT. The full variable domain, in which reference TRBV5-5 and TRBJ1-6 provide the parts outside the CDR3, is DAGVTQSPTHLIKTRGQQVTLRCSPISGHKSVSWYQQVLGQGPQFIFQYYEKEERGRGNFPDRFSARQFPNYSSELNVNALLLGDSALYLCASSGTRQGISNSPLHFGNGTRLTVT.

This clone was detected only a few times. The chain uses TRBV18 and TRBJ2-2; D is uncertain. Germline CDR1 KGHSH, CDR2 LQKENI. CDR3 size: 14 residues. V gave up 2 bases and J gave up 5 bases, with 9 bases separating them. CDR3 nucleotide sequence: TGTGCCAGCTCACCAGGGCCCGCGACCGGGGAGCTGTTTTTT. Protein: CASSPGPATGELFF.

The genes are TRBV4-3 and TRBJ2-7, with TRBD1 matching 7 bases. J lost 3 bases, V lost 0 bases, and 8 bases had no gene match. CDR3 length equals 16 residues. Looked up from germline, CDR1 is LGHNA and CDR2 is YSLEER. The CDR3 sequence: CASSQDLTGLGYEQYF. As DNA, the CDR3 is TGCGCCAGCAGCCAAGATTTGACAGGGCTGGGCTACGAGCAGTACTTC.